This T cell receptor beta chain was observed in a study of blood T cell repertoires in COVID-19. Ages ranged from roughly 18 to 100 years, with residence in about 24 US areas. Participants had their cohort set by participant-reported clinical history. The recovered donors of Cohort 3 showed two negative PCRs, clearance, or symptom resolution. The table came from immunoSEQ multiplex PCR; TCRdb's copy has only in-frame clones and leaves some out. The data show roughly 150,000 clones, approximately 81% seen once. Material for sequencing was PBMCs or T cells enriched from blood (not recorded which). The source is a man aged 60 to 69 who had recovered from COVID-19.

The CDR3, as DNA: TGTGCCAGCAGCTCCCCCCGGAGCACCAACTATGGCTACACCTTC. Amino acid sequence: CASSSPRSTNYGYTF. The V call is TRBV28, the J call TRBJ1-2; D gene unclear. V gave up 6 bases and J gave up 2 bases, with 16 bases separating them. Germline CDR1 MDHEN, CDR2 SYDVKM. This CDR3 is 15 amino acids long.